This T cell receptor beta chain was captured by sequencing in a study of T cell repertoires in cytomegalovirus infection. Study overall: Both a matching HLA type and CMV infection were indicated by public TCR beta signatures.

Study-level findings and limits: CMV-specific TCR beta clonotypes restricted by HLA-C were the ones dominating the ex vivo response. Summed frequency of shared TCR beta families picked out CMV carriers who also had the relevant HLA.

In the case of this clonotype: Its antigen remains unknown.

TCRdb ran MiXCR on the reads and lists one entry per CDR3 protein. The sample lists under 150,000 distinct CDR3 sequences, roughly a quarter occurring once. The receptor was isolated from a human donor in good health (CMV status not recorded). Some clones in this sample may be carry-over from other donors' samples. The sample comprised PBMCs, sequenced either directly or after in vitro stimulation (not recorded which).

The CDR3 loop is CASSLAGQVQHF. CDR3 bases: TGTGCCAGCAGCTTAGCGGGGCAAGTCCAGCATTTT. J is TRBJ1-5 and V is TRBV7-2; D might be TRBD1 (5 bases). This CDR3 is 12 amino acids long. Trimming cost V 0 bases and J 12 bases, with 9 bases left between them. Germline V gene data show CDR1 as SGHTA and CDR2 as FQGNSA.